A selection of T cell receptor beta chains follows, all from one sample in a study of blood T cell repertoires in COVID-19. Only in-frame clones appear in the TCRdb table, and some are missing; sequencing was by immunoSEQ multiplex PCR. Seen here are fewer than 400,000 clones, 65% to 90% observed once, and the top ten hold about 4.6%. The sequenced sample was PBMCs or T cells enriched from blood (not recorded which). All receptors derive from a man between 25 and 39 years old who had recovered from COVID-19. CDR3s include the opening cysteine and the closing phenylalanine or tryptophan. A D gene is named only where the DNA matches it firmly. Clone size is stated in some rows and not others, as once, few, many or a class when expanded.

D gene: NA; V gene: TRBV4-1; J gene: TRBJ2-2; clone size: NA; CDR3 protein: CASSQVTGQNTGELFF; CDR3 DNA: TGCGCCAGCAGCCAAGTTACGGGTCAGAACACCGGGGAGCTGTTTTTT
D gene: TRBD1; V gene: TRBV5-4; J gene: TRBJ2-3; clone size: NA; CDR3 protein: CASSGWDRGFTDTQYF; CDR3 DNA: TGTGCCAGCAGCGGTTGGGACAGGGGTTTCACAGATACGCAGTATTTT
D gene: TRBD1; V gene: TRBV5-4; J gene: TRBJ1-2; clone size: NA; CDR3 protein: CASSSIPGQALYGYTF; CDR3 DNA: TGTGCCAGCAGCTCGATCCCGGGACAGGCGCTATATGGCTACACCTTC
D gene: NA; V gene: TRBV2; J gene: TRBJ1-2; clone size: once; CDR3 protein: CASSQIYGYTF; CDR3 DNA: TGTGCCAGCAGTCAGATCTATGGCTACACCTTC
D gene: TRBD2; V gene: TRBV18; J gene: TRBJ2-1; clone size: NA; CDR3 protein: CASSPETPLLAGVEQFF; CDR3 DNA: TGTGCCAGCTCACCCGAAACCCCATTACTAGCGGGAGTAGAGCAGTTCTTC
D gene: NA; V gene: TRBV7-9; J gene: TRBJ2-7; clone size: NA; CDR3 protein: CASSSETGYEQYF; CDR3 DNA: TGTGCCAGCAGCTCGGAAACAGGCTACGAGCAGTACTTC
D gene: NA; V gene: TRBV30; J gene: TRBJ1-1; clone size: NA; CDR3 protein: CAWKAGPEAFF; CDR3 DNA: TGTGCCTGGAAAGCAGGGCCTGAAGCTTTCTTT
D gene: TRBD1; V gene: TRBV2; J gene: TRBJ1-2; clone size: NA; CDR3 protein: CASNIQGSPYGYTF; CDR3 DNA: TGTGCCAGCAACATACAGGGGTCGCCCTATGGCTACACCTTC
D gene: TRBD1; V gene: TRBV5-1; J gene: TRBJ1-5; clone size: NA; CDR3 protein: CASSSQGNQPQHF; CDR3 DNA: TGCGCCAGCAGCTCACAGGGGAATCAGCCCCAGCATTTT
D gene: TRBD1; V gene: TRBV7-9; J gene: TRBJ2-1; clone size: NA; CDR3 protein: CASINSGTASYNEQFF; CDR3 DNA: TGTGCCAGCATCAACTCCGGGACAGCCTCCTACAATGAGCAGTTCTTC
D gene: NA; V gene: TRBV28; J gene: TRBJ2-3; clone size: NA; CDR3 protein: CASSTVADTQYF; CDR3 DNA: TGTGCCAGCAGTACGGTCGCAGATACGCAGTATTTT
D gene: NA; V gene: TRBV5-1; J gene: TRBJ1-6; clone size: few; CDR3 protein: CASSLILGGNSPLHF; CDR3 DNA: TGCGCCAGCAGCTTGATTTTGGGAGGAAATTCACCCCTCCACTTT
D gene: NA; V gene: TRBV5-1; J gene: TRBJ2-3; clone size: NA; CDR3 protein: CASSFRARITDTQYF; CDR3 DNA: TGCGCCAGCAGCTTCAGGGCCAGGATCACAGATACGCAGTATTTT
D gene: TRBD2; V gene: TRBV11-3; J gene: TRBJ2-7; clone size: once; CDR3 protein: CASSRIWASGESSYEQYF; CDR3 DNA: TGTGCCAGCAGCCGGATTTGGGCTAGCGGGGAAAGCTCCTACGAGCAGTACTTC
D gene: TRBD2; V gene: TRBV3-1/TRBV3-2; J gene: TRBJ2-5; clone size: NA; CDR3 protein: CASSQLGTSGEQETQYF; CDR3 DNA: TGTGCCAGCAGCCAACTGGGCACTAGCGGAGAACAAGAGACCCAGTACTTC
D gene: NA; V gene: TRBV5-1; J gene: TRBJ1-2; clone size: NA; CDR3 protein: CASSLGTESYGYTF; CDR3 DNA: TGCGCCAGCAGCTTGGGGACAGAGAGCTATGGCTACACCTTC
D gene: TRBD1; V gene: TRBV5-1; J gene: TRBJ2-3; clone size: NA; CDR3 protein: CASSLEQGMADTQYF; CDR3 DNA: TGCGCCAGCAGCTTGGAACAGGGGATGGCAGATACGCAGTATTTT
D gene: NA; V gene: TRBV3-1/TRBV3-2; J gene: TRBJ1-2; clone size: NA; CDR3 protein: CASSQEVGGAGYTF; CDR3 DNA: TGTGCCAGCAGCCAAGAGGTTGGGGGGGCCGGCTACACCTTC
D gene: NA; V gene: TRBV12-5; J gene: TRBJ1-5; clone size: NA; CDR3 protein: CASGLVQEGRRNQPQHF; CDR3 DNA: TGTGCTAGTGGTTTGGTACAGGAGGGAAGGAGGAATCAGCCCCAGCATTTT
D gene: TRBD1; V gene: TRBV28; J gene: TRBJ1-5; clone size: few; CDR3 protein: CASRDGQAPGNQPQHF; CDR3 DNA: TGTGCCAGCAGGGATGGACAGGCGCCTGGCAATCAGCCCCAGCATTTT
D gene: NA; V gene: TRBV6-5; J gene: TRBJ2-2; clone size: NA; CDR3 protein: CASRWTRSNTGELFF; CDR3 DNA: TGTGCCAGCAGGTGGACAAGGTCGAACACCGGGGAGCTGTTTTTT
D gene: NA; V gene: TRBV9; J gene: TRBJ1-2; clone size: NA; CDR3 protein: CASSPDRNYGYTF; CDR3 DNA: TGTGCCAGCAGCCCCGACAGAAACTATGGCTACACCTTC
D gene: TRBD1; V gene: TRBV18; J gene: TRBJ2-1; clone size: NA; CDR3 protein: CASSPQGTGGYNEQFF; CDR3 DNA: TGTGCCAGCTCACCCCAAGGGACAGGGGGGTACAATGAGCAGTTCTTC
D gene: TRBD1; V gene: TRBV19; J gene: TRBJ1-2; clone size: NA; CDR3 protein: CASSLRTGGGYGYTF; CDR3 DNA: TGTGCCAGTAGTCTCCGGACAGGGGGGGGCTATGGCTACACCTTC
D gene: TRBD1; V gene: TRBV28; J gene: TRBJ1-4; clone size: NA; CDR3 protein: CASSPTGGSNEKLFF; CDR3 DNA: TGTGCCAGCAGTCCAACAGGGGGTTCTAATGAAAAACTGTTTTTT
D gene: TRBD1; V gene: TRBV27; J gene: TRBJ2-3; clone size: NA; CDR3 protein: CASSLPHRGDTQYF; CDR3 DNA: TGTGCCAGCAGTTTACCGCACAGGGGGGATACGCAGTATTTT
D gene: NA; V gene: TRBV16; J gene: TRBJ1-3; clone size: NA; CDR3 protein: CASSHTSPSGNTIYF; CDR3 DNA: TGTGCCAGCAGCCATACATCCCCTTCTGGAAACACCATATATTTT
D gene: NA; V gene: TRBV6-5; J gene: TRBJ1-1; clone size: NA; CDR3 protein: CASSPMGVANTEAFF; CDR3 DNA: TGTGCCAGCAGCCCAATGGGCGTTGCGAACACTGAAGCTTTCTTT
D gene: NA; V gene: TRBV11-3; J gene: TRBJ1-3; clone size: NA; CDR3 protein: CASSLSVGTIYF; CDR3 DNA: TGTGCCAGCAGCTTATCGGTCGGCACCATATATTTT
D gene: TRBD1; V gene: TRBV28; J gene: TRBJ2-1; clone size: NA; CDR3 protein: CASSLLGQGAYEQFF; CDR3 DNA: TGTGCCAGCAGTTTATTGGGACAGGGGGCCTATGAGCAGTTCTTC
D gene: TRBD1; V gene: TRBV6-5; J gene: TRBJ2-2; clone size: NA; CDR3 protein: CASRKAGGDTGELFF; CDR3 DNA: TGTGCCAGCAGGAAGGCAGGGGGAGACACCGGGGAGCTGTTTTTT
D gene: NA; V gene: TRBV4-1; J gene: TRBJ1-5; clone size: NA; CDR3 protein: CASSQDRQNNQPQHF; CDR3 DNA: TGCGCCAGCAGCCAAGATCGACAGAACAATCAGCCCCAGCATTTT
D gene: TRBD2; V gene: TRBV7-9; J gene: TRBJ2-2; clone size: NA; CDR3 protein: CASSEGLGGTGELFF; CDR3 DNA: TGTGCCAGCAGCGAAGGACTAGGCGGCACCGGGGAGCTGTTTTTT
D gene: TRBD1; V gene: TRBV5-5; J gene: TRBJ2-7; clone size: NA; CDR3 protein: CASSTGTGAYEQYF; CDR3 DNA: TGTGCCAGCAGCACAGGGACAGGCGCCTACGAGCAGTACTTC
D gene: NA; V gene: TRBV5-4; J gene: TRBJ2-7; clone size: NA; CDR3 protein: CASSYTTGAYEQYF; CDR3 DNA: TGTGCCAGCAGCTACACCACAGGAGCCTACGAGCAGTACTTC
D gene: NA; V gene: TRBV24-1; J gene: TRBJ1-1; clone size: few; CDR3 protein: CATSDLRQELNTEAFF; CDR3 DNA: TGTGCCACCAGTGATTTGAGGCAGGAATTGAACACTGAAGCTTTCTTT
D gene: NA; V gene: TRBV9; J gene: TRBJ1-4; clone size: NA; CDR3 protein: CASSVEVFREDEKLFF; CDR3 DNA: TGTGCCAGCAGCGTAGAAGTTTTTCGGGAGGATGAAAAACTGTTTTTT
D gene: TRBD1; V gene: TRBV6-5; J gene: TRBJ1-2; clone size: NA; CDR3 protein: CASRPGTGTKGYTF; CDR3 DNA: TGTGCCAGCAGGCCCGGGACAGGGACAAAAGGCTACACCTTC
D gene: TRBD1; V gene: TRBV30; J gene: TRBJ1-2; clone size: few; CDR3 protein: CAWSKGQYGYTF; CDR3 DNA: TGTGCCTGGAGTAAGGGACAGTATGGCTACACCTTC
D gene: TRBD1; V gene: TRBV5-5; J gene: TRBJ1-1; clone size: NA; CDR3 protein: CASRAGGTEAFF; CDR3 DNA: TGTGCCAGCAGAGCAGGGGGCACTGAAGCTTTCTTT
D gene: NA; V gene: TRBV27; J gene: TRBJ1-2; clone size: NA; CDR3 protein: CASSPLRGYGYTF; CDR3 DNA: TGTGCCAGCAGTCCCCTAAGGGGGTATGGCTACACCTTC
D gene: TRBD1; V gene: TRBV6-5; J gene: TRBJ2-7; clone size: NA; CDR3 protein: CASSPDPRDRAQYF; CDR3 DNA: TGTGCCAGCAGCCCCGACCCCCGGGACAGGGCACAGTACTTC
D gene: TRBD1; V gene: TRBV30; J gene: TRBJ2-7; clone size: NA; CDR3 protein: CAWSLGQDEQYF; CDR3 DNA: TGTGCCTGGAGTCTCGGACAGGACGAGCAGTACTTC
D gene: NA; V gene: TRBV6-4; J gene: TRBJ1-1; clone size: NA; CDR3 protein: CASSAGQLNTEAFF; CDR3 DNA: TGTGCCAGCAGCGCCGGACAGCTGAACACTGAAGCTTTCTTT
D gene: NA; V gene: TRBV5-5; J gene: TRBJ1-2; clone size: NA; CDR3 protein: CASSLTNYGYTF; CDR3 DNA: TGTGCCAGCAGCTTGACAAACTATGGCTACACCTTC
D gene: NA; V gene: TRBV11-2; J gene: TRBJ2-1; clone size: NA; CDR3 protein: CASSSGYNEQFF; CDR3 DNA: TGTGCCAGCAGTTCGGGGTACAATGAGCAGTTCTTC
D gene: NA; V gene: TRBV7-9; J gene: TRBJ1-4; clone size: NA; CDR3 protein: CASSSSEKLFF; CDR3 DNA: TGTGCCAGCAGCTCGAGTGAAAAACTGTTTTTT
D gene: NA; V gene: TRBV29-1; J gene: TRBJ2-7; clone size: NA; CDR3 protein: CSVEDSRLEQYF; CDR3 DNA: TGCAGCGTTGAAGATAGTCGTCTGGAGCAGTACTTC